A single sample is the source of the 9 T cell receptor beta chains below, sequenced in a study of tumor-infiltrating lymphocytes in primary liver carcinoma. Unsorted whole blood supplied the blood RNA, and germline DNA was isolated too. TCR beta cDNA was reverse-transcribed from around 0.55 ug of total RNA. The reaction used a constant-region primer and ProtoScript II reverse transcriptase. For TCR beta, libraries were produced by three nested multiplex PCR rounds using slightly modified ARM-PCR. In the first two PCR rounds, TRBV1-TRBV30 forward primers were paired with a C-beta reverse primer, and each round lasted about 10 cycles. MiXCR was run by TCRdb on the multiplex PCR reads, yielding one entry per CDR3 protein. The table includes a few hundred thousand distinct CDR3 sequences, 50% to 60% detected once. The sequenced sample consisted of peripheral blood. The receptor set was obtained from a woman in her twenties or thirties with primary liver carcinoma and hepatitis B virus infection.

Concerning this clonotype itself: The conserved phenylalanine or tryptophan is not found at the CDR3 terminus, so this likely reflects a read error. The chain couples TRBV4-3 to TRBJ2-3, with 7 bases lining up with TRBD2. The germline V gene encodes CDR1 LGHNA and CDR2 YSLEER. Trimming took 7 bases from V and 6 from J; bases not matched to a gene: 16. The CDR3 loop spans 16 amino acids. The CDR3 reads CASKAGVRGVLDTQYL. CDR3 DNA: TGCGCCAGCAAGGCGGGAGTCCGGGGTGTTTTGGATACGCAGTATTTG.

On this clonotype itself: Since a much larger clone is just one base distant, this may be a read error. The CDR3 nucleotides read TGCAGCGTTGGGGCTGCCTACGAGCAGTACTTC. It encodes CSVGAAYEQYF. The chain carries TRBV29-1 and TRBJ2-7; no firm D call. The CDR3 loop spans 11 amino acids. Trimming pared 4 bases from V and 2 bases from J, leaving 6 bases between. From germline, CDR1 is SQVTM and CDR2 ANQGSEA.

About this clonotype itself: This may come from a read error, since a much larger clone is one base off. This chain connects TRBV10-2 to TRBJ1-2, with D possibly matching TRBD1 (6 bases). From germline, CDR1 is WSHSY and CDR2 SAAADI. There are 12 residues in the CDR3. The CDR3 protein is CTSSKDSYGYTF. For the CDR3, the DNA is TGCACCAGCAGCAAGGACAGCTATGGCTACACCTTC.

The table lists this clonotype with a few counts. CDR3 region: CASSPGLVRSDTQYF. The CDR3 DNA sequence: TGTGCCAGCAGCCCCGGACTAGTCAGGTCAGATACGCAGTATTTT. The gene calls are TRBV11-1 and TRBJ2-3, with TRBD2 matching over 7 bases. Germline CDR1 and CDR2: SGHAT and FQDESV (reference sequence). The J segment lost 4 bases and the V segment lost 5 bases, leaving 9 bases of the junction unmatched. This CDR3 is 15 amino acids long.

In regard to this clonotype: It may be a read error: a sequence one base away is much more abundant. The rearrangement joins TRBV29-1 to TRBJ2-7; 7 bases are a match to TRBD1. The V segment lost 6 bases and the J segment 2 bases; nucleotides outside the gene matches: 10. Germline V lookup: CDR1 SQVTM, CDR2 ANQGSEA. The CDR3 contains 14 residues. The CDR3 DNA is TGCAGCGTGACTACCGGGACAGTACCCTACGAGCAGTACTTC. It translates to CSVTTGTVPYEQYF.

With regard to this clonotype: A much larger clone sits a single nucleotide away, making a read error possible. The chain links TRBV6-2 or TRBV6-3 to TRBJ2-3; 8 nucleotides line up with TRBD2. Germline-derived CDR1 and CDR2 are MNHEY and SVGEGT. The ends lost 5 bases at V and 6 bases at J; junction bases unmatched: 13. The CDR3 has 16 residues. CDR3 sequence (DNA): TGTGCCAGCAGTAGACGGGGACTAGGAATTTCGGATACGCAGTATTTT. This encodes CASSRRGLGISDTQYF.

This clonotype came up many times. J is TRBJ2-5 and V is TRBV29-1, with D tentatively TRBD1 (5 bases). The CDR3 sequence is 11 residues long. The germline V gene has CDR1 SQVTM and CDR2 ANQGSEA. The V gene lost 4 bases and the J gene lost 5 bases, with 8 bases spanning the gap. CDR3 sequence: CSVGNRETQYF. The CDR3, as DNA: TGCAGCGTTGGGAACAGGGAGACCCAGTACTTC.

About this clonotype: The junction departs from germline at one end; a sequencing error may be responsible. The chain recombines TRBV7-9 with TRBJ2-1; weak D call: TRBD2 (7 bases). Germline CDR1 reads SEHNR; CDR2 reads FQNEAQ (reference sequence). The CDR3 sequence is 17 residues long. The CDR3 sequence is CVSRRGGRGPTYNEQFF. CDR3 coding DNA: TGTGTCAGCAGGCGCGGCGGGCGGGGGCCGACCTACAATGAGCAGTTCTTC.

This clonotype was observed at least ten times. The chain employs TRBV12-5 and TRBJ2-3; 7 bases map to TRBD2. Germline CDR1 LGHNT, CDR2 FRNRAP. The CDR3 contains 15 residues. With V trimmed by 1 base and J by 2 bases, 3 bases remained unmatched. The CDR3 here is CASGLDGGNTDTQYF. The CDR3 DNA reads as TGTGCTAGTGGTTTGGACGGGGGGAACACAGATACGCAGTATTTT. Variable domain in full (rest from reference TRBV12-5 and TRBJ2-3): DARVTQTPRHKVTEMGQEVTMRCQPILGHNTVFWYRQTMMQGLELLAYFRNRAPLDDSGMPKDRFSAEMPDATLATLKIQPSEPRDSAVYFCASGLDGGNTDTQYFGPGTRLTVL.